Below are 26 T cell receptor beta chains sequenced from a single sample in a study of vaccination and CD4 T cells after COVID-19. Treatment indicated: approximately 10-day PBMC culture with coronavirus spike peptide pools or control peptides (ViraFEST assay). CD4+ T-cell collection from the unexposed donor predated the COVID-19 pandemic (2011-2018). The Oncomine TCR Beta short-read assay was applied to DNA of cultured CD4+ T cells. TCRdb independently ran MiXCR on the PCR reads; one entry per CDR3 protein. Of about 4,900 distinct CDR3 sequences listed, 25% to 35% are singletons. Their cognate antigens are unknown. Sequencing was done on a sample of CD4+ T cells from blood, cultured in vitro. The origin of the receptors is a human donor in good health.

Within the sample, this clonotype is medium-sized. The CDR3 here is CASSQDRSADTQYF. The CDR3, as DNA: TGTGCCAGCAGCCAAGATAGATCGGCAGATACGCAGTATTTT. The rearrangement joins TRBV14 to TRBJ2-3; D ambiguous. The germline V gene encodes CDR1 SGHDN and CDR2 FVKESK. Trimming shortened V by 0 bases and J by 4 bases, and 8 bases separated the two germline ends. The CDR3 totals 14 residues.

This sequence joins TRBV6-1 and TRBJ2-1, with D perhaps TRBD2 (7 bases). CDR3 size: 16 residues. V lost 6 bases, J lost 6 bases, and 21 bases lay in between. From germline, CDR1 is MNHNS and CDR2 SASEGT. CDR3 amino acids: CASRTPGSGDINEQFF. In nucleotides, the CDR3 is TGTGCCAGCAGGACCCCCGGGAGCGGGGACATCAATGAGCAGTTCTTC.

CDR3 in amino acids: CSAVDVQRGDNEQFF. CDR3 nucleotide sequence: TGCAGTGCCGTAGATGTCCAGCGGGGGGACAATGAGCAGTTCTTC. V is TRBV20-1 and J is TRBJ2-1; 9 bases align to TRBD2. The CDR3 has 15 amino acids. Germline V gene sequence: CDR1 DFQATT, CDR2 SNEGSKA (reference sequence). Trimming at V came to 6 bases and at J to 5 bases, leaving 11 bases not matched to a gene.

This clonotype has just one count. This chain's CDR3 is CASSKLGTGNNQPQHF. The CDR3 DNA reads as TGTGCCAGCAGCAAACTCGGGACAGGCAACAATCAGCCCCAGCATTTT. V usage is TRBV11-2 and J usage is TRBJ1-5, with 8 bases identical to TRBD1. This CDR3 contains 16 residues. Trimming took 5 bases from V and 3 from J; bases not matched to a gene: 9. The germline CDR1 and CDR2 sequences are SGHAT and FQNNGV.

The chain is built from TRBV12-3 or TRBV12-4 and TRBJ2-5, with D maybe TRBD2 (6 bases). The CDR3 totals 13 residues. V gave up 8 bases and J gave up 6 bases, with 16 bases separating them. CDR3 amino acids: CASAGGATKTQYF. CDR3 bases: TGTGCCAGCGCCGGGGGAGCCACGAAGACCCAGTACTTC.

The chain employs TRBV5-5 and TRBJ1-1; TRBD1 might be the D (5 bases). Germline V CDR1 and CDR2: SGHKS, YYEKEE (reference sequence). The V end lost 4 bases, the J end lost 6 bases, and 13 bases lay between the germline ends. There are 13 residues in the CDR3. The CDR3 bases are TGTGCCAGCAGCCTTGACAGTTCGCCTGAAGCTTTCTTT. Translation gives CASSLDSSPEAFF. Full variable domain (remainder filled in from reference TRBV5-5 and TRBJ1-1): DAGVTQSPTHLIKTRGQQVTLRCSPISGHKSVSWYQQVLGQGPQFIFQYYEKEERGRGNFPDRFSARQFPNYSSELNVNALLLGDSALYLCASSLDSSPEAFFGQGTRLTVV.

This clonotype is labeled large. This chain uses TRBV30 with TRBJ2-3; 9 bases are shared with TRBD1. The CDR3 covers 15 residues. V trimming: 2 bases; J trimming: 5 bases; junction bases outside the gene matches: 8. The germline V gene encodes CDR1 GTSNPN and CDR2 SVGIG (reference sequence). CDR3 sequence (DNA): TGTGCCTGGAGTTCCACAGGGGGCCGGAGAGATACGCAGTATTTT. Its translation is CAWSSTGGRRDTQYF.

This chain joins TRBV12-3 or TRBV12-4 and TRBJ2-5, with D perhaps TRBD2 (5 bases). V shed 3 bases and J shed 9 bases, with 14 bases lying between them. This CDR3 is built from 13 residues. The CDR3 region has the DNA TGTGCCAGCAGTTTGGGAGAGCCGAGGGCCCAGTACTTC. Translation gives CASSLGEPRAQYF.

This clonotype is medium-sized. The J gene is TRBJ2-5, the V gene TRBV21-1; TRBD1 was called by the table and not checked on the DNA. TRBV21-1 represents a pseudogene. The CDR3 spans 15 residues. CDR3 DNA: TGTGCCAGCAGCACAGCGGGGGGGCCAGGGGAGACCCAGTACTTC. Its protein is CASSTAGGPGETQYF.

The gene calls are TRBV11-2 and TRBJ2-2; 13 positions match TRBD2. Germline trimming cut 5 bases from V and 10 bases from J; bases unmatched to any gene: 7. The length of the CDR3 is 15 residues. The germline gives CDR1 SGHAT, CDR2 FQNNGV. The DNA for the CDR3 is TGTGCCAGCAGCCGGACTAGCGGGGGCCTAGAGGAGCTGTTTTTT. It codes for CASSRTSGGLEELFF.

The rearrangement joins TRBV29-1 to TRBJ1-2, with D hard to call. In germline, CDR1 is SQVTM, CDR2 ANQGSEA. The CDR3 covers 12 residues. V was trimmed by 1 base and J by 4 bases, leaving 7 bases between them. The CDR3 protein is CSVEADLYGYTF. The CDR3, as DNA: TGCAGCGTTGAAGCAGACCTCTATGGCTACACCTTC.

This clonotype was observed a few times. The genes are TRBV19 and TRBJ2-3, with TRBD2 matching over 8 bases. The CDR3 runs 13 residues. V lost 5 bases and J lost 4; bases outside the gene matches: 2. Germline lookup yields CDR1 LNHDA and CDR2 SQIVND (reference sequence). CDR3 residues: CASSLGLADTQYF. The CDR3 region has the DNA TGTGCCAGTAGTTTGGGACTAGCAGATACGCAGTATTTT. Filled out from reference TRBV19 and TRBJ2-3, the complete variable domain reads DGGITQSPKYLFRKEGQNVTLSCEQNLNHDAMYWYRQDPGQGLRLIYYSQIVNDFQKGDIAEGYSVSREKKESFPLTVTSAQKNPTAFYLCASSLGLADTQYFGPGTRLTVL.

This chain links TRBV24-1 with TRBJ2-5, with TRBD1 matching over 10 bases. Trimming took 4 bases from V and 0 from J; bases not matched to a gene: 4. The CDR3 contains 16 residues. Per germline, CDR1 KGHDR and CDR2 SFDVKD. The CDR3 loop is CATSDHGTGDQETQYF. Here the CDR3 DNA reads TGTGCCACCAGTGACCACGGGACAGGGGACCAAGAGACCCAGTACTTC.

This clonotype was recorded a few times. The genes are TRBV7-3 and TRBJ2-2, with 7 bases matching TRBD2. The ends lost 5 bases at V and 6 bases at J; junction bases unmatched: 3. The CDR3 covers 13 residues. CDR1 and CDR2 from the germline V gene are SGHTA and FQGTGA. The CDR3 loop reads CASSRSGSGELFF. CDR3 coding DNA: TGTGCCAGCAGCCGTAGCGGGTCCGGGGAGCTGTTTTTT.

This clonotype came up once. This rearrangement joins TRBV12-3 or TRBV12-4 to TRBJ1-1; a possible D gene is TRBD1 (5 bases). The CDR3 covers 14 residues. Trimming cost V 5 bases and J 1 base, with 11 bases left between them. CDR3 in DNA: TGTGCCAGCAGTGCGACAGCTAGGAACACTGAAGCTTTCTTT. Amino acids: CASSATARNTEAFF.

This clonotype was observed once. The final CDR3 position lacks the conserved phenylalanine or tryptophan, pointing to a likely read error. This sequence joins TRBV7-9 and TRBJ1-2; D unclear. The CDR3 is 13 amino acids. V shed 0 bases and J shed 6 bases, with 8 bases lying between them. CDR1 SEHNR and CDR2 FQNEAQ come from the germline V gene (reference sequence). The CDR3 bases are TGTGCCAGCAGCTTAGCGCGGGAGGATGGCTACACCTCC. Translating gives CASSLAREDGYTS.

This clonotype is labeled medium-sized. The chain has TRBV20-1 and TRBJ1-2; 7 nucleotides match TRBD1. The CDR3 spans 14 residues. In germline, CDR1 is DFQATT, CDR2 SNEGSKA (reference sequence). With 0 bases clipped from V and 4 bases from J, the junction kept 5 bases outside the gene matches. The CDR3 is CSARDEDRIYGYTF. The CDR3 region has the DNA TGCAGTGCTAGAGATGAGGACAGGATCTATGGCTACACCTTC.

This chain links TRBV7-9 with TRBJ1-1, with D possibly matching TRBD1 (5 bases). V dropped 3 bases and J dropped 3 bases, with 11 bases sitting between them. Per the germline V gene, CDR1 is SEHNR and CDR2 is FQNEAQ (reference sequence). This CDR3 has 14 residues. The CDR3 nucleotides read TGTGCCAGCAGCTTTTTGGGGGACTACACTGAAGCTTTCTTT. Its protein product is CASSFLGDYTEAFF. The whole variable domain, remainder taken from reference TRBV7-9 and TRBJ1-1, is DTGVSQNPRHKITKRGQNVTFRCDPISEHNRLYWYRQTLGQGPEFLTYFQNEAQLEKSRLLSDRFSAERPKGSFSTLEIQRTEQGDSAMYLCASSFLGDYTEAFFGQGTRLTVV.

The sample holds a few counts of this clonotype. The chain recombines TRBV28 with TRBJ2-7; D ambiguous. Germline CDR1 reads MDHEN; CDR2 reads SYDVKM. CDR3 length equals 11 residues. Deletions cut 10 bases from V and 6 bases from J, with 13 bases between. The CDR3 sequence is CAIGGVGEQYF. The CDR3 DNA is TGTGCCATCGGCGGCGTTGGCGAGCAGTACTTC.

V and J are TRBV6-1 and TRBJ2-7, with D tentatively TRBD1 or TRBD2 (5 bases each). This CDR3 has 14 residues. Germline V gene sequence: CDR1 MNHNS, CDR2 SASEGT. V gave up 8 bases and J gave up 0 bases, with 14 bases separating them. The CDR3 is CASSWDESSYEQYF. CDR3 in DNA: TGTGCCAGCTCATGGGACGAAAGCTCCTACGAGCAGTACTTC.

The J gene is TRBJ2-5, the V gene TRBV5-4, with 7 bases matching TRBD2. The CDR3 is 16 amino acids. CDR1 is SGHNT and CDR2 is YYREEE in the germline V gene (reference sequence). The J segment lost 5 bases and the V segment lost 4 bases, leaving 14 bases of the junction unmatched. The CDR3 spells CASSKGEGRVRETQYF. In DNA form, the CDR3 reads TGTGCCAGCAGCAAGGGAGAGGGGAGGGTGCGGGAGACCCAGTACTTC.

The CDR3 reads CASSLNVGTSYEQYF. The CDR3 DNA reads as TGTGCCAGCAGCCTCAATGTTGGAACAAGCTACGAGCAGTACTTC. The chain joins TRBV4-2 to TRBJ2-7; D is ambiguous. The germline V gene has CDR1 LGHNA and CDR2 YNFKEQ. The CDR3 has 15 residues. Deletions cut 4 bases from V and 3 bases from J, with 16 bases between.

This clonotype was observed a handful of times. V usage is TRBV6-1 and J usage is TRBJ2-3, with 10 bases that match TRBD2. J gave up 8 bases and V 6 bases, and 8 bases lay outside the gene matches. Germline V gene sequence: CDR1 MNHNS, CDR2 SASEGT. The CDR3 runs 14 residues. The CDR3 is CASSREAGGRTQYF. CDR3 sequence (DNA): TGTGCCAGCAGCCGGGAAGCGGGGGGGCGTACGCAGTATTTT.

The chain recombines TRBV6-5 with TRBJ2-1; tentatively, D is TRBD1 (6 bases). CDR1 is MNHEY, CDR2 SVGAGI, per germline. The CDR3 has 14 residues. With 0 bases removed from V and 10 bases from J, the gap between germline ends came to 13 bases. The CDR3 sequence is CASSYSGRDTEQFF. The CDR3 DNA sequence: TGTGCCAGCAGTTACTCAGGCAGGGACACAGAGCAGTTCTTC.

The rearrangement links TRBV25-1 to TRBJ2-5, with no clear D. The CDR3 length is 12 residues. The germline V and J ends were trimmed by 4 bases and 2 bases, with 5 bases remaining between them. CDR1 is MGHDK and CDR2 is SYGVNS in the germline V gene. CDR3: CASSVHQETQYF. The CDR3 DNA reads as TGTGCCAGCAGTGTCCATCAAGAGACCCAGTACTTC.

The genes are TRBV4-2 and TRBJ2-6; 7 positions match TRBD2. J gave up 4 bases and V 0 bases, and 0 bases lay outside the gene matches. This CDR3 is 15 amino acids long. Germline values: CDR1 LGHNA, CDR2 YNFKEQ. CDR3 in DNA: TGTGCCAGCAGCCAAGAGGGACTAGGGGCCAACGTCCTGACTTTC. Translating it yields CASSQEGLGANVLTF.